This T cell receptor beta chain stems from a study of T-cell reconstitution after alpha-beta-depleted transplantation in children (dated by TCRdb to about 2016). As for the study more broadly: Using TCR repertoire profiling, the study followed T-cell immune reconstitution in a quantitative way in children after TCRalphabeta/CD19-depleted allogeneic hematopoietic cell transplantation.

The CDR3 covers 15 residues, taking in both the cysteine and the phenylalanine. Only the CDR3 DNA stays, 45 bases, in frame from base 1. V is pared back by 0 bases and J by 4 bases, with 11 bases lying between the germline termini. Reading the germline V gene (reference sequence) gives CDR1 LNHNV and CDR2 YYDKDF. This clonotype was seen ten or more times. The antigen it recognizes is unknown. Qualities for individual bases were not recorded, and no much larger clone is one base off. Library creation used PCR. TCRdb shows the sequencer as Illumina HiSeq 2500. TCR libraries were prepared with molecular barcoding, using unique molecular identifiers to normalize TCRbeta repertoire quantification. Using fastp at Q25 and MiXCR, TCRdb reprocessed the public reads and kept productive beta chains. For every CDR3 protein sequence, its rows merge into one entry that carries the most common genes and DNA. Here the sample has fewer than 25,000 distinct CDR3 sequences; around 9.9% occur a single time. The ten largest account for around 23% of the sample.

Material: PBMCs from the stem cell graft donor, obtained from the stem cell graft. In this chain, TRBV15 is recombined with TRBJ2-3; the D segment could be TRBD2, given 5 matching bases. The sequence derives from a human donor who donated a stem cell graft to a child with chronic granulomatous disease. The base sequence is TGTGCCACCAGCAGAGATGGGCGGCGGGCAGATACGCAGTATTTT. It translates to CATSRDGRRADTQYF.